The clone carrying this T cell receptor (beta chain) came up once. These data originate in a study of blood T cell repertoires in COVID-19. At the level of the study: PBMCs, B-cell-depleted T cells, or T cells provided the cDNA or gDNA that made up the material.

Libraries were prepared by immunoSEQ multiplex PCR; TCRdb keeps only in-frame clonotypes and omits some of them. The repertoire consists of hundreds of thousands of clones, with more than 75% occurring once and the leading ten covering more than 0.95%. The CDR3 loop spans 14 amino acids. Germline assignment: CDR1 PRHDT and CDR2 FYEKMQ (reference sequence). The junction had 1 base not matched to a gene; V was cut back by 5 bases and J by 2 bases. The J gene is TRBJ1-5, the V gene TRBV13, with 9 nucleotides matching TRBD1. Sequencing input: peripheral blood. The receptor was isolated from a woman aged 35 to 49 who had recovered from COVID-19. The CDR3: CASSRTGGNQPQHF. The CDR3 DNA reads TGTGCCAGCAGCCGGACAGGGGGCAATCAGCCCCAGCATTTT.